This record looks at one TCR beta chain sequence and its context. Its specificity is unknown. TCRdb's table, derived via immunoSEQ multiplex PCR, lists solely in-frame clones and lacks some. The table records more than 450,000 clones, 60% to 85% of them present only once. Germline assignment: CDR1 SGHNT and CDR2 YYREEE (reference sequence). The CDR3 sequence is 15 residues long. Trimming removed 3 bases at V and 3 bases at J, with 16 bases between. The source of the sample is a study of shared clonotypes between healthy human individuals. Study results and caveats: The represented genetic and exposure-history diversity was limited by the small number of donors.

Study donors comprised healthy, HIV-negative adults devoid of recent acute infection or vaccination. Within Nashville, Tennessee resided all donors, each a Caucasian adult. V is TRBV5-4 and J is TRBJ2-7; no clear D gene. The source is a woman aged 40 to 50 in good health. Some clones in this sample may be carry-over from other donors' samples. Material: PBMCs. The DNA of the CDR3 is TGTGCCAGCAGCTCACCGCTGGATCCAGACTACGAGCAGTACTTC. This encodes CASSSPLDPDYEQYF. The whole variable domain, remainder taken from reference TRBV5-4 and TRBJ2-7, is ETGVTQSPTHLIKTRGQQVTLRCSSQSGHNTVSWYQQALGQGPQFIFQYYREEENGRGNFPPRFSGLQFPNYSSELNVNALELDDSALYLCASSSPLDPDYEQYFGPGTRLTVT.